Following are 21 T cell receptor beta chains from one sample sequenced in a study of blood T cell repertoires in COVID-19. Some clones are missing from TCRdb's copy, which holds only in-frame ones; the method was immunoSEQ multiplex PCR. The profile shows under 200,000 clones, roughly 86% of them singletons. The source material was peripheral blood. These receptors were obtained from a man in his 70s with acute or convalescent COVID-19.

The chain joins TRBV2 to TRBJ2-5, with TRBD1 as a possible D gene (5 bases). The length of the CDR3 is 14 residues. Germline V gene data show CDR1 as SNHLY and CDR2 as FYNNEI. The V end was cut by 7 bases, the J end by 0 bases, with 12 bases between. The CDR3 coding sequence is TGTGCCAGCACTAAGGGGTATCACCAAGAGACCCAGTACTTC. This encodes CASTKGYHQETQYF.

The chain couples TRBV29-1 to TRBJ1-4; D gene uncertain. Per germline, CDR1 SQVTM and CDR2 ANQGSEA. The V gene lost 0 bases and the J gene lost 4 bases, with 3 bases spanning the gap. The CDR3 has 12 residues. The CDR3 DNA sequence: TGCAGCGTTGAAGACAATAATGAAAAACTGTTTTTT. This encodes CSVEDNNEKLFF. Complete variable domain (other parts from reference TRBV29-1 and TRBJ1-4): SAVISQKPSRDICQRGTSLTIQCQVDSQVTMMFWYRQQPGQSLTLIATANQGSEATYESGFVIDKFPISRPNLTFSTLTVSNMSPEDSSIYLCSVEDNNEKLFFGSGTQLSVL.

The V and J genes are TRBV2 and TRBJ2-1; 7 nucleotides agree with TRBD1. The CDR3 is 14 residues long. The germline gives CDR1 SNHLY, CDR2 FYNNEI. Trimming removed 1 base from V and 7 bases from J; junction bases left unmatched: 4. CDR3: CASSEGRGKNEQFF. The CDR3 region has the DNA TGTGCCAGCAGTGAAGGCAGGGGGAAAAATGAGCAGTTCTTC.

The chain links TRBV4-2 to TRBJ2-3; no firm D call. The CDR3 consists of 15 residues. V lost 4 bases and J lost 1, with 12 bases in between. Per germline, CDR1 LGHNA and CDR2 YNFKEQ. CDR3 DNA sequence: TGTGCCAGCAGCCCGCGATGGAGCGGCACAGATACGCAGTATTTT. It encodes CASSPRWSGTDTQYF.

This rearrangement joins TRBV18 to TRBJ1-5, with 11 positions matching TRBD1. Germline-derived CDR1 and CDR2 are KGHSH and LQKENI. This CDR3 is 17 amino acids long. The J segment lost 5 bases and the V segment lost 6 bases, leaving 12 bases of the junction unmatched. CDR3 nucleotide sequence: TGTGCCAGCTCCCTACCACGGGGGACAGGGGGAGATCAGCCCCAGCATTTT. Its translation: CASSLPRGTGGDQPQHF.

This chain links TRBV19 with TRBJ2-7, with D perhaps matching TRBD1 (5 bases). The V end lost 4 bases, the J end lost 2 bases, and 15 bases lay between the germline ends. CDR1 and CDR2 (germline): LNHDA, SQIVND (reference sequence). The CDR3 runs 15 residues. CDR3 amino acids: CASSKQGMGTYEQYF. The CDR3 DNA follows: TGTGCCAGTAGTAAGCAGGGTATGGGCACCTACGAGCAGTACTTC.

This clone was seen a few times. The V and J genes are TRBV6-4 and TRBJ1-5, with 7 bases aligning to TRBD1. CDR3 size: 14 residues. In germline, CDR1 is MRHNA, CDR2 SNTAGT. The V and J ends lost 6 bases and 10 bases, in that order; junction bases with no gene match: 12. CDR3 nucleotides: TGTGCCAGCAGACCCGACAGGGCCGAGGGCCCCCAGCATTTT. Its translation: CASRPDRAEGPQHF.

The chain couples TRBV29-1 to TRBJ1-3; TRBD1 agrees at 8 bases. This CDR3 comprises 12 residues. V shed 6 bases and J 4 bases; nucleotides not matched to a gene: 2. Germline V gene sequence: CDR1 SQVTM, CDR2 ANQGSEA. This chain's CDR3 is CSVGTGGNTIYF. CDR3 nucleotides: TGCAGCGTAGGGACAGGAGGAAACACCATATATTTT.

This rearrangement joins TRBV10-3 to TRBJ2-7; no clear D gene. Germline assignment: CDR1 ENHRY and CDR2 SYGVKD. The CDR3 spans 15 residues. Trimming cost V 0 bases and J 0 bases, with 9 bases left between them. CDR3 coding DNA: TGTGCCATCAGTGAGTCGAAGGCAGGCTCCTACGAGCAGTACTTC. Its translation: CAISESKAGSYEQYF.

The chain employs TRBV19 and TRBJ1-4; D is unresolved. There are 13 residues in the CDR3. The germline V gene has CDR1 LNHDA and CDR2 SQIVND (reference sequence). Trimming left V 6 bases short and J 5 bases short, with 10 bases between. The CDR3 coding sequence is TGTGCCAGTAGCCGGGGATCGAATGAAAAACTGTTTTTT. Translating gives CASSRGSNEKLFF.

V and J are TRBV7-9 and TRBJ1-1, with D unresolved. The CDR3 has 14 residues. Germline values: CDR1 SEHNR, CDR2 FQNEAQ (reference sequence). V was cut by 5 bases and J by 5 bases, with 15 bases left in between. The CDR3 reads CASSSEGYRTEAFF. CDR3 DNA sequence: TGTGCCAGCAGCAGTGAGGGTTATCGGACTGAAGCTTTCTTT.

The rearrangement uses TRBV30 and TRBJ2-7; possibly TRBD1 for D (6 bases). The CDR3 has 12 residues. The V end lost 2 bases, the J end lost 9 bases, and 14 bases lay between the germline ends. Germline assignment: CDR1 GTSNPN and CDR2 SVGIG (reference sequence). The CDR3, as DNA: TGTGCCTGGAGTACCGGGACACTCGGGCAGTACTTC. Amino acid sequence: CAWSTGTLGQYF.

The chain links TRBV19 to TRBJ1-5; tentatively, D is TRBD1 (6 bases). Trimming took off 2 bases at V and 5 bases at J, with 13 bases between the two ends. The length of the CDR3 is 15 residues. Germline V CDR1 and CDR2: LNHDA, SQIVND (reference sequence). The CDR3 DNA is TGTGCCAGTAGTATACTCGAAGGGGGTGATCAGCCCCAGCATTTT. It specifies CASSILEGGDQPQHF.

V usage is TRBV2 and J usage is TRBJ2-5; D ambiguous. Deletions cut 4 bases from V and 0 bases from J, with 9 bases between. Germline values: CDR1 SNHLY, CDR2 FYNNEI. The CDR3 sequence is 14 residues long. The DNA for the CDR3 is TGTGCCAGCAGTGTCAGACGGGACCAAGAGACCCAGTACTTC. It yields the protein CASSVRRDQETQYF.

This clone has a single count. This rearrangement joins TRBV10-2 to TRBJ1-6; D perhaps matches TRBD1 (5 bases). The CDR3 runs to 14 residues. V was pared by 6 bases and J by 8 bases, with 14 bases between. Germline-derived CDR1 and CDR2 are WSHSY and SAAADI. Here the CDR3 DNA reads TGCGCCAGCAGAGAATTGGCCAGGGATTCACCCCTCCACTTT. It encodes CASRELARDSPLHF.

As to this clone: At the DNA level, this CDR3 is encoded by other sequences in the same sample as well. The chain recombines TRBV19 with TRBJ1-4; a possible D gene is TRBD1 (5 bases). This CDR3 comprises 15 residues. Between the trimmed V and J ends, which lost 8 bases and 2 bases, there was a span of 15 bases. The germline V gene has CDR1 LNHDA and CDR2 SQIVND (reference sequence). The CDR3 region is CASSIGGTTNEKLFF. The CDR3 DNA follows: TGTGCCAGTTCCATCGGGGGTACGACTAATGAAAAACTGTTTTTT.

The chain uses TRBV2 and TRBJ2-3, with D perhaps matching TRBD1 (6 bases). Germline values: CDR1 SNHLY, CDR2 FYNNEI. There are 16 residues in the CDR3. V lost 4 bases and J lost 2, with 16 bases in between. The CDR3 sequence is CASSVLTGITTDTQYF. For the CDR3, the DNA is TGTGCCAGCAGTGTACTCACAGGGATCACCACAGATACGCAGTATTTT. Based on the CDR3 plus reference TRBV2 and TRBJ2-3, the full variable domain is EPEVTQTPSHQVTQMGQEVILRCVPISNHLYFYWYRQILGQKVEFLVSFYNNEISEKSEIFDDQFSVERPDGSNFTLKIRSTKLEDSAMYFCASSVLTGITTDTQYFGPGTRLTVL.

The rearrangement uses TRBV30 and TRBJ2-1; D is unclear. The CDR3 sequence is 13 residues long. Trimming took 3 bases from V and 7 from J, leaving 13 bases between them. Germline V gives CDR1 GTSNPN, CDR2 SVGIG (reference sequence). DNA of the CDR3: TGTGCCTGGAGGCCCTGGGCAACGAATGAGCAGTTCTTC. Its protein product is CAWRPWATNEQFF.

A few counts support this clone. The chain joins TRBV6-2 or TRBV6-3 to TRBJ1-5; TRBD1 agrees at 9 bases. The CDR3 length is 17 residues. V shed 3 bases and J 6 bases; nucleotides not matched to a gene: 12. Germline V gene sequence: CDR1 MNHEY, CDR2 SVGEGT. The CDR3, as DNA: TGTGCCAGCAGTTATCCGGGACAGGGCCCGAGGATTCAGCCCCAGCATTTT. Its protein product is CASSYPGQGPRIQPQHF.

The chain joins TRBV9 to TRBJ1-2, with no clear D. V lost 4 bases and J 5 bases, leaving 21 bases between the germline ends. From germline, CDR1 is SGDLS and CDR2 YYNGEE. The length of the CDR3 is 16 residues. This chain's CDR3 is CASSPSFLALGYGYTF. Written as DNA, the CDR3 is TGTGCCAGCAGCCCAAGTTTCCTCGCCCTCGGGTATGGCTACACCTTC. The full variable domain, completed using reference TRBV9 and TRBJ1-2, is DSGVTQTPKHLITATGQRVTLRCSPRSGDLSVYWYQQSLDQGLQFLIQYYNGEERAKGNILERFSAQQFPDLHSELNLSSLELGDSALYFCASSPSFLALGYGYTFGSGTRLTVV.

This clone appeared a single time. The chain uses TRBV6-5 and TRBJ1-2, with 7 bases identical to TRBD1. Per the germline V gene, CDR1 is MNHEY and CDR2 is SVGAGI. This CDR3 region has 13 residues. Trimming cost V 7 bases and J 3 bases; bases outside gene matches: 5. The CDR3 DNA sequence: TGTGCCAGCAAGGAGGGGGCGGACTATGGCTACACCTTC. This encodes CASKEGADYGYTF.